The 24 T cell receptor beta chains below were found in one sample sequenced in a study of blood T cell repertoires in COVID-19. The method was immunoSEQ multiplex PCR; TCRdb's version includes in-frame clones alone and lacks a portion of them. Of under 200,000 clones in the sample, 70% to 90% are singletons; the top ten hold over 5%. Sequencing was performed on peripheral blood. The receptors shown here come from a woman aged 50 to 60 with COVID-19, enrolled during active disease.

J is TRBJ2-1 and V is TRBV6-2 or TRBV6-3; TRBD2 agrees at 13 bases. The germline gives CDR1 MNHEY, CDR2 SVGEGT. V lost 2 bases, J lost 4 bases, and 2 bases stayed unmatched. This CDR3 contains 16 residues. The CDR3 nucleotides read TGTGCCAGCAGTTACGGGGGACTAGCGGGGTACAATGAGCAGTTCTTC. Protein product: CASSYGGLAGYNEQFF.

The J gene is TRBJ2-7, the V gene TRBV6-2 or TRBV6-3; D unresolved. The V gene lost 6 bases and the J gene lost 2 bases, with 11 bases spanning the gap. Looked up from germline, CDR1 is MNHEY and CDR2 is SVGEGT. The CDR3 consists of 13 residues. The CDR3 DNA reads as TGTGCCAGCAGACCTGGTGCTACCTACGAGCAGTACTTC. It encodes CASRPGATYEQYF.

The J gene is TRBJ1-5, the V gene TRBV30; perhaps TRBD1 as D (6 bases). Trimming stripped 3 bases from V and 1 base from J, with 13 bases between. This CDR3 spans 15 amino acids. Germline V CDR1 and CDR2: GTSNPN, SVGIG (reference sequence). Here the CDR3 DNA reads TGTGCCTGGAGCACAGGGTTAAACAGCAATCAGCCCCAGCATTTT. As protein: CAWSTGLNSNQPQHF.

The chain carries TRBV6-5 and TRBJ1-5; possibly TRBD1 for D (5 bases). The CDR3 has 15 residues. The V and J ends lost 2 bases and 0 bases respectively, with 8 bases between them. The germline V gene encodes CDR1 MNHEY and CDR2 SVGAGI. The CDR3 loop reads CASSYDGGSNQPQHF. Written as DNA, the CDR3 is TGTGCCAGCAGTTACGACGGGGGTAGCAATCAGCCCCAGCATTTT.

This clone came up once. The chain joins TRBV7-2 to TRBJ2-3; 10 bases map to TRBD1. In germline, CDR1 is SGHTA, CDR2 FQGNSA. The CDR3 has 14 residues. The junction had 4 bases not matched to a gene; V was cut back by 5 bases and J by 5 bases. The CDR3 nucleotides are TGTGCCAGCAGCATGGGACAGGGGAAAGATACGCAGTATTTT. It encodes CASSMGQGKDTQYF.

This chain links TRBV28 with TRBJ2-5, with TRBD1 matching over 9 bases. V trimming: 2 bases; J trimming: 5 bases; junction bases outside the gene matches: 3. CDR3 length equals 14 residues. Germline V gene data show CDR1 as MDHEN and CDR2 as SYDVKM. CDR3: CASSLTGGRETQYF. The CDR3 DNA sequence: TGTGCCAGCAGTTTAACAGGGGGCAGGGAGACCCAGTACTTC.

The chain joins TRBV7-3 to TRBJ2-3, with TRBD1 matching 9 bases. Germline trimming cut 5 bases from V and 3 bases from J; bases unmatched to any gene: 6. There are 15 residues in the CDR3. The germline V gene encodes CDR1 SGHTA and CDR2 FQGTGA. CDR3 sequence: CASSPVGTGTDTQYF. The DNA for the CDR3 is TGTGCCAGCAGCCCCGTGGGGACAGGGACAGATACGCAGTATTTT. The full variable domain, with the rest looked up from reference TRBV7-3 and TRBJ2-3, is GAGVSQTPSNKVTEKGKYVELRCDPISGHTALYWYRQSLGQGPEFLIYFQGTGAADDSGLPNDRFFAVRPEGSVSTLKIQRTERGDSAVYLCASSPVGTGTDTQYFGPGTRLTVL.

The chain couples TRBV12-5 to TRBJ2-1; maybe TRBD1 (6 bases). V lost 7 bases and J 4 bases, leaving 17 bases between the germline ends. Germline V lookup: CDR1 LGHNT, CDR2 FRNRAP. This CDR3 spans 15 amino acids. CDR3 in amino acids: CASATGFGDYNEQFF. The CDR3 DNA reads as TGTGCTAGTGCTACAGGGTTTGGGGATTACAATGAGCAGTTCTTC.

The CDR3 protein is CASTQGVGYSPLHF. CDR3 bases: TGTGCCAGCACACAGGGTGTAGGTTATTCACCCCTCCACTTT. V gene TRBV28 combines with J gene TRBJ1-6; D possibly corresponds to TRBD1 (6 bases). The V and J ends lost 7 bases and 8 bases respectively, with 15 bases between them. Germline CDR1 and CDR2: MDHEN and SYDVKM. The CDR3 length is 14 residues.

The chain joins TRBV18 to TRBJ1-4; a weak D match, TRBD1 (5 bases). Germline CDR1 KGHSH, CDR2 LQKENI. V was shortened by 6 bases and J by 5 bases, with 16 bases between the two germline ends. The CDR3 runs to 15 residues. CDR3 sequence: CASSKGGQVNEKLFF. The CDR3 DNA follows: TGTGCCAGCTCTAAAGGTGGACAAGTAAATGAAAAACTGTTTTTT. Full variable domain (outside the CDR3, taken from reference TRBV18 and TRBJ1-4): NAGVMQNPRHLVRRRGQEARLRCSPMKGHSHVYWYRQLPEEGLKFMVYLQKENIIDESGMPKERFSAEFPKEGPSILRIQQVVRGDSAAYFCASSKGGQVNEKLFFGSGTQLSVL.

The DNA of the CDR3 is TGTGCCAGCAGCCAAGATGGCGGGTTTCGAGAGACCCAGTACTTC. Protein: CASSQDGGFRETQYF. The chain couples TRBV3-1 (or the pseudogene TRBV3-2) to TRBJ2-5; the D gene is possibly TRBD2 (5 bases). The germline V gene encodes CDR1 LGHDT and CDR2 YNNKEL (reference sequence). CDR3 length: 15 residues. Trimming shortened V by 0 bases and J by 4 bases, and 12 bases separated the two germline ends.

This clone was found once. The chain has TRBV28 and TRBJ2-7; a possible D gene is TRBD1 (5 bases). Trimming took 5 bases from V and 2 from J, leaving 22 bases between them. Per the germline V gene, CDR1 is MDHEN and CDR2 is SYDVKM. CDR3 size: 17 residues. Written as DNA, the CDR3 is TGTGCCAGCAGTACAGGTGGGTCCCGGAGTAGGACCTACGAGCAGTACTTC. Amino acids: CASSTGGSRSRTYEQYF.

The DNA for the CDR3 is TGTGCCAGCAGGGGACAGGCCGGGACTGAAGCTTTCTTT. Its protein product is CASRGQAGTEAFF. The chain combines TRBV6-5 with TRBJ1-1, with 8 nucleotides matching TRBD1. The CDR3 totals 13 residues. Germline assignment: CDR1 MNHEY and CDR2 SVGAGI. Trimming cost V 6 bases and J 5 bases; bases outside gene matches: 5.

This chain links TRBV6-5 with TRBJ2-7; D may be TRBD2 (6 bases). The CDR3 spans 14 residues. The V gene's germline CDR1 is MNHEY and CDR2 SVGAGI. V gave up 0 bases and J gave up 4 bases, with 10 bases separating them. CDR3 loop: CASSYSGGFYEQYF. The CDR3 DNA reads TGTGCCAGCAGTTACTCGGGGGGTTTTTACGAGCAGTACTTC.

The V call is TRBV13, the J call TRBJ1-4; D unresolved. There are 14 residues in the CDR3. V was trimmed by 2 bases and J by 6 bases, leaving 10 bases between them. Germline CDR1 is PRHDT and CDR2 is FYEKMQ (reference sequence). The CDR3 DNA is TGTGCCAGCAGCTTATCAGTGCGGGATGAAAAACTGTTTTTT. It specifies CASSLSVRDEKLFF.

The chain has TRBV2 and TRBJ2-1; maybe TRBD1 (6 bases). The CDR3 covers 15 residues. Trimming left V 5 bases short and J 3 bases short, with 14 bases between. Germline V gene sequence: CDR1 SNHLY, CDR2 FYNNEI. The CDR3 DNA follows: TGTGCCAGCAGTACTACAGGGATTAACTACAATGAGCAGTTCTTC. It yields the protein CASSTTGINYNEQFF.

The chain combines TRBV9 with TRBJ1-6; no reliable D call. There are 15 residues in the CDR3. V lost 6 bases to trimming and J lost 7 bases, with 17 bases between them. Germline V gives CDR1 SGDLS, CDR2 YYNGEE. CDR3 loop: CASTRGQLSNSPLHF. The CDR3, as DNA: TGTGCCAGCACCCGTGGTCAACTTTCCAATTCACCCCTCCACTTT.

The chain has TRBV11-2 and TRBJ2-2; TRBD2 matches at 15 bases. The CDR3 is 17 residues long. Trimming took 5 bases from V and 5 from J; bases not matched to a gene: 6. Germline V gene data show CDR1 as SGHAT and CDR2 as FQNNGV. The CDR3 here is CASSAGLAGGWTGELFF. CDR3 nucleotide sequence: TGTGCCAGCAGCGCGGGACTAGCGGGGGGCTGGACCGGGGAGCTGTTTTTT. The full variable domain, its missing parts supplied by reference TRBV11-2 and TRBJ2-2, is EAGVAQSPRYKIIEKRQSVAFWCNPISGHATLYWYQQILGQGPKLLIQFQNNGVVDDSQLPKDRFSAERLKGVDSTLKIQPAKLEDSAVYLCASSAGLAGGWTGELFFGEGSRLTVL.

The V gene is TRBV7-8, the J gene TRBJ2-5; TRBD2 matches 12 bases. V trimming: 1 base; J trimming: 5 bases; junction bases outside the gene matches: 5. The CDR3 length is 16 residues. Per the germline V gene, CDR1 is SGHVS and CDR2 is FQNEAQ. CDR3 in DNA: TGTGCCAGCAGCTTAGGCCTAGCGGGGGGGTCGGAGACCCAGTACTTC. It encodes CASSLGLAGGSETQYF.

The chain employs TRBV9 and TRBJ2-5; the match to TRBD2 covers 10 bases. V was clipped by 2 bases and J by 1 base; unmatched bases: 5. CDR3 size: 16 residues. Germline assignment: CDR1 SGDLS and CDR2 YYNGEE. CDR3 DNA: TGTGCCAGCAGCGTCCTAGCGGGGGATATCCAAGAGACCCAGTACTTC. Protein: CASSVLAGDIQETQYF.

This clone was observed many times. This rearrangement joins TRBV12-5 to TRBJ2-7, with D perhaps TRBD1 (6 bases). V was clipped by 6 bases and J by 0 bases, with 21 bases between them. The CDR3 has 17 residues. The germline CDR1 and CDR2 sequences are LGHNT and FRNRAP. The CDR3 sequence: CASGTDRRGFTSYEQYF. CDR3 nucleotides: TGTGCTAGTGGCACGGACAGAAGGGGGTTTACCTCCTACGAGCAGTACTTC.

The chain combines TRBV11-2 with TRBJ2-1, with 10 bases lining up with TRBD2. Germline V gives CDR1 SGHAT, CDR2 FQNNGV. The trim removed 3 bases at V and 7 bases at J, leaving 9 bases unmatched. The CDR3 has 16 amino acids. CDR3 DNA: TGTGCCAGCAGCTTGTTGGAGCGGGGGGGCCGTAATGAGCAGTTCTTC. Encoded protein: CASSLLERGGRNEQFF.

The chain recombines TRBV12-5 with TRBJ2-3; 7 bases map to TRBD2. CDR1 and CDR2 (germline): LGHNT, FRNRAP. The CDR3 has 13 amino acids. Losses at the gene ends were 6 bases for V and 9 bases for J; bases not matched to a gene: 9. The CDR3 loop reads CASGPAGRRTQYF. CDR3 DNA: TGTGCTAGTGGCCCAGCGGGGCGGAGGACGCAGTATTTT. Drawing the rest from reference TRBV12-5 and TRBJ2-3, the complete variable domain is DARVTQTPRHKVTEMGQEVTMRCQPILGHNTVFWYRQTMMQGLELLAYFRNRAPLDDSGMPKDRFSAEMPDATLATLKIQPSEPRDSAVYFCASGPAGRRTQYFGPGTRLTVL.

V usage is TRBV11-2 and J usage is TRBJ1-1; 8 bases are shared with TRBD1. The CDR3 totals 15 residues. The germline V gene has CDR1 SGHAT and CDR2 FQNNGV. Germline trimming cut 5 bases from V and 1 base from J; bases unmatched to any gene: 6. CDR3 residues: CASSARTGQNTEAFF. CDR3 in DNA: TGTGCCAGCAGCGCCCGGACAGGGCAGAACACTGAAGCTTTCTTT.